These 10 T cell receptor beta chains were all obtained from the same sample, sequenced in a study of cytomegalovirus exposure and HLA in healthy donors. The primer mix had 60 Vbeta and 13 Jbeta primers. Repertoires were generated with immunoSEQ multiplex PCR, while TCRdb's copy carries only in-frame clones and drops some. The sample holds 150,000 to 200,000 clones, around 82% seen once. Sample: PBMCs. These receptors all come from a man in his 60s in good health and CMV-seronegative.

The chain combines TRBV9 with TRBJ1-2; 10 nucleotides match TRBD1. Trimming at V came to 4 bases and at J to 3 bases, leaving 15 bases not matched to a gene. The CDR3 sequence is 18 residues long. Germline CDR1 reads SGDLS; CDR2 reads YYNGEE. This chain's CDR3 is CASSTSSGTGALYYGYTF. In nucleotides, the CDR3 is TGTGCCAGCAGCACCTCCTCCGGGACAGGGGCCCTTTACTATGGCTACACCTTC.

V is TRBV29-1 and J is TRBJ2-1; 9 positions agree with TRBD1. Germline CDR1 is SQVTM and CDR2 is ANQGSEA. With V trimmed by 2 bases and J by 6 bases, 5 bases remained unmatched. The CDR3 totals 14 residues. The CDR3 nucleotides read TGCAGCGTTGAACCCCGGGACAGGGTCAATGAGCAGTTCTTC. Translating gives CSVEPRDRVNEQFF.

This chain joins TRBV14 and TRBJ2-3; D is unclear. CDR1 is SGHDN, CDR2 FVKESK, per germline. V lost 0 bases and J lost 4, with 11 bases in between. The CDR3 has 15 amino acids. CDR3 amino acids: CASSQEPRLADTQYF. The CDR3 coding sequence is TGTGCCAGCAGCCAAGAACCCAGGTTGGCAGATACGCAGTATTTT.

V and J are TRBV28 and TRBJ2-3, with TRBD1 as a possible D gene (6 bases). The germline V gene encodes CDR1 MDHEN and CDR2 SYDVKM. V was pared by 6 bases and J by 2 bases, with 15 bases between. The CDR3 is 15 residues long. The CDR3 protein is CASREGTFNTDTQYF. CDR3 DNA sequence: TGTGCCAGCAGAGAAGGGACATTTAACACAGATACGCAGTATTTT.

The genes are TRBV27 and TRBJ2-1; 13 bases are a match to TRBD2. The J segment lost 0 bases and the V segment lost 4 bases, leaving 12 bases of the junction unmatched. The length of the CDR3 is 20 residues. Germline CDR1 and CDR2: MNHEY and SMNVEV (reference sequence). The CDR3 spells CASSSSGTSGIPSSYNEQFF. DNA for the CDR3: TGTGCCAGCAGTTCGTCCGGGACTAGCGGGATTCCGAGCTCCTACAATGAGCAGTTCTTC.

This clone was found a few times. The rearrangement links TRBV5-4 to TRBJ1-1; no clear D gene. Per the germline V gene, CDR1 is SGHNT and CDR2 is YYREEE (reference sequence). The CDR3 totals 15 residues. V was pared by 3 bases and J by 0 bases, with 12 bases between. The CDR3 spells CASSSERALNTEAFF. The CDR3 nucleotides are TGTGCCAGCAGCTCCGAGAGGGCTCTGAACACTGAAGCTTTCTTT.

The rearrangement links TRBV14 to TRBJ1-4, with a tentative D call TRBD1 (6 bases). CDR1 and CDR2 from the germline V gene are SGHDN and FVKESK. The CDR3 has 16 amino acids. The V and J ends lost 4 bases and 0 bases respectively, with 12 bases between them. CDR3 DNA: TGTGCCAGCAGCCCAACGGGGGGCCCAACTAATGAAAAACTGTTTTTT. Translated: CASSPTGGPTNEKLFF.

V gene TRBV5-6 combines with J gene TRBJ2-1; 9 bases match TRBD2. Per germline, CDR1 SGHDT and CDR2 YYEEEE. This CDR3 has 17 amino acids. Germline trimming cut 5 bases from V and 1 base from J; bases unmatched to any gene: 10. DNA of the CDR3: TGTGCCAGCAGTTTGCTCTTGGCGGGAGGGTCCTACAATGAGCAGTTCTTC. This translates into CASSLLLAGGSYNEQFF.

The chain carries TRBV29-1 and TRBJ2-7, with 9 bases that match TRBD1. Trimming at V came to 5 bases and at J to 5 bases, leaving 4 bases not matched to a gene. The CDR3 length is 12 residues. The germline CDR1 and CDR2 sequences are SQVTM and ANQGSEA. The CDR3 sequence is CSVQTGGHEQYF. The CDR3 bases are TGCAGCGTTCAAACAGGGGGCCACGAGCAGTACTTC.

The V and J genes are TRBV7-9 and TRBJ1-4; D might be TRBD1 (6 bases). V lost 4 bases and J 8 bases, leaving 20 bases between the germline ends. Germline V gives CDR1 SEHNR, CDR2 FQNEAQ (reference sequence). The CDR3 contains 16 residues. Here the CDR3 DNA reads TGTGCCAGCAGCTCCTCCGACGGGGGGCGTAACGAAAAACTGTTTTTT. Translating it yields CASSSSDGGRNEKLFF.